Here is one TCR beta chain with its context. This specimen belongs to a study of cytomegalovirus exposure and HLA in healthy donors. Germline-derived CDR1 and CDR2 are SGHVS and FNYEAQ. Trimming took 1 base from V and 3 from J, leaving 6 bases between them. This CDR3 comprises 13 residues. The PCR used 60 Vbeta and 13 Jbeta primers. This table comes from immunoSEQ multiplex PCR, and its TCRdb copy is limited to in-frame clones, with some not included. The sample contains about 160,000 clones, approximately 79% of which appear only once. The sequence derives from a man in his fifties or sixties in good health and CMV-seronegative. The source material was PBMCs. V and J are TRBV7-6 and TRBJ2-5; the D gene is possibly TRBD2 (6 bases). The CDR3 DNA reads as TGTGCCAGCAGCTTAGGACTAGAAGAGACCCAGTACTTC. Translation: CASSLGLEETQYF. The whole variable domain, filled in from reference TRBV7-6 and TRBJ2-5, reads GAGVSQSPRYKVTKRGQDVALRCDPISGHVSLYWYRQALGQGPEFLTYFNYEAQQDKSGLPNDRFSAERPEGSISTLTIQRTEQRDSAMYRCASSLGLEETQYFGPGTRLLVL.